The rows below give T cell receptor beta chains drawn from one sample of a study of shared clonotypes between healthy human individuals. Sequenced by immunoSEQ multiplex PCR; TCRdb stores in-frame clones only, minus some. Of 2 million to 2.5 million clones in the sample, more than 80% were seen once. The sequenced material came from naive CD4+ T cells from PBMCs. Source of these receptors: a man between 18 and 35 years old in good health. Some clones in this sample may be carry-over from other donors' samples. Both conserved end residues are part of each CDR3. D genes are given only for firm matches. Some rows have no size entry. The others give once, few or many, or a class for an expanded clone.

j_call: TRBJ2-7
d_call: NA
clone_size: NA
v_call: TRBV6-6
cdr3_aa: CASSSRRPGNEQYF
cdr3_nt: TGTGCCAGCAGCTCCAGACGACCGGGCAACGAGCAGTACTTC

j_call: TRBJ2-3
d_call: NA
clone_size: NA
v_call: TRBV9
cdr3_aa: CASSVADYGTDTQYF
cdr3_nt: TGTGCCAGCAGCGTAGCTGACTACGGGACAGATACGCAGTATTTT

j_call: TRBJ2-7
d_call: TRBD2
clone_size: NA
v_call: TRBV7-2
cdr3_aa: CASSSGLAGSYEQYF
cdr3_nt: TGTGCCAGCAGCTCCGGACTAGCGGGGTCCTACGAGCAGTACTTC

j_call: TRBJ2-3
d_call: TRBD2
clone_size: NA
v_call: TRBV18
cdr3_aa: CASSPRLAGGTDAQYF
cdr3_nt: TGTGCCAGCTCACCACGACTAGCGGGGGGCACAGATGCGCAGTATTTT

j_call: TRBJ1-5
d_call: NA
clone_size: NA
v_call: TRBV4-1
cdr3_aa: CASSQSRAGNQPQHF
cdr3_nt: TGCGCCAGCAGCCAAAGTAGGGCGGGAAATCAGCCCCAGCATTTT

j_call: TRBJ2-6
d_call: TRBD1
clone_size: NA
v_call: TRBV15
cdr3_aa: CATSRSGQFSGANVLTF
cdr3_nt: TGTGCCACCAGCAGATCGGGACAGTTCTCTGGGGCCAACGTCCTGACTTTC

j_call: TRBJ2-5
d_call: NA
clone_size: NA
v_call: TRBV5-1
cdr3_aa: CASSISGRGQETQYF
cdr3_nt: TGCGCCAGCAGCATTAGCGGCAGGGGACAAGAGACCCAGTACTTC

j_call: TRBJ2-2
d_call: NA
clone_size: once
v_call: TRBV7-2
cdr3_aa: CASSPLVGEGAGELFF
cdr3_nt: TGTGCCAGCAGCCCCCTGGTGGGGGAAGGGGCCGGGGAGCTGTTTTTT

j_call: TRBJ1-2
d_call: TRBD1
clone_size: NA
v_call: TRBV7-3
cdr3_aa: CASSLVASGQGYGYTF
cdr3_nt: TGTGCCAGCAGCTTAGTAGCGTCGGGACAGGGCTATGGCTACACCTTC

j_call: TRBJ1-3
d_call: NA
clone_size: NA
v_call: TRBV5-1
cdr3_aa: CASSPAGDGNTIYF
cdr3_nt: TGCGCCAGCAGCCCCGCAGGGGATGGAAACACCATATATTTT

j_call: TRBJ2-5
d_call: TRBD1
clone_size: NA
v_call: TRBV11-1
cdr3_aa: CASSSGQGTETQYF
cdr3_nt: TGTGCCAGCAGCTCTGGACAGGGGACGGAGACCCAGTACTTC

j_call: TRBJ2-1
d_call: TRBD1
clone_size: NA
v_call: TRBV4-3
cdr3_aa: CASSQRQGFPYNEQFF
cdr3_nt: TGCGCCAGCAGCCAACGACAGGGGTTTCCCTACAATGAGCAGTTCTTC

j_call: TRBJ2-7
d_call: NA
clone_size: once
v_call: TRBV7-3
cdr3_aa: CASSREPLREQYF
cdr3_nt: TGTGCCAGCAGCCGTGAGCCTCTCCGGGAGCAGTACTTC

j_call: TRBJ2-1
d_call: NA
clone_size: NA
v_call: TRBV4-1
cdr3_aa: CASSPLGRRAYYNEQFF
cdr3_nt: TGCGCCAGCAGCCCCCTTGGTAGGAGGGCCTATTATAATGAGCAGTTCTTC

j_call: TRBJ1-2
d_call: NA
clone_size: NA
v_call: TRBV6-5
cdr3_aa: CASMPHLRYGYTF
cdr3_nt: TGTGCCAGCATGCCGCACCTCCGCTATGGCTACACCTTC

j_call: TRBJ2-7
d_call: NA
clone_size: NA
v_call: TRBV19
cdr3_aa: CASSLFSGFRPYEQYF
cdr3_nt: TGTGCCAGTAGTCTATTCTCAGGGTTTCGACCCTACGAGCAGTACTTC

j_call: TRBJ2-7
d_call: TRBD2
clone_size: NA
v_call: TRBV5-6
cdr3_aa: CASSPGGGRAREYEQYF
cdr3_nt: TGTGCCAGCAGCCCGGGGGGCGGGAGGGCAAGGGAATACGAGCAGTACTTC